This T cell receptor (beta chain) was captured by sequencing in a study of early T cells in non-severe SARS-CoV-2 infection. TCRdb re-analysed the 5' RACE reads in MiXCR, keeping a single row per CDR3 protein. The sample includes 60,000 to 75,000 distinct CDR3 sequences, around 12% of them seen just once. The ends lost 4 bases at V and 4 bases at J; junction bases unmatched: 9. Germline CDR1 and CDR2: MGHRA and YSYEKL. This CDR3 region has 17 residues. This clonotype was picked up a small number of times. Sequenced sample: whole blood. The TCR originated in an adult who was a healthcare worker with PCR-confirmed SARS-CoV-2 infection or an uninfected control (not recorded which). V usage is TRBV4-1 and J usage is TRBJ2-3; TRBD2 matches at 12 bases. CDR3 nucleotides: TGCGCCAGCAGCCGCACACCCCTAGCGGGAGGGGCAGATACGCAGTATTTT. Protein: CASSRTPLAGGADTQYF.